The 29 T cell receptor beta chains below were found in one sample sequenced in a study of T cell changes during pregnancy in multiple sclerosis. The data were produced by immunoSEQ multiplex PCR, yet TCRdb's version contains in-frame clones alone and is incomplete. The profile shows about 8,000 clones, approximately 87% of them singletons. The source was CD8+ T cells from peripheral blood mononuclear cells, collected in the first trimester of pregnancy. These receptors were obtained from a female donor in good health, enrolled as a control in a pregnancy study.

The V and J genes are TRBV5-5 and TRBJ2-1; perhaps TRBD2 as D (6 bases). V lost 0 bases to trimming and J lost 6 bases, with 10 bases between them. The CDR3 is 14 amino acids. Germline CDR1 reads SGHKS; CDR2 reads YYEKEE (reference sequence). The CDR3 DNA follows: TGTGCCAGCAGCTTGGTGGGAGGTAGCAATGAGCAGTTCTTC. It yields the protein CASSLVGGSNEQFF.

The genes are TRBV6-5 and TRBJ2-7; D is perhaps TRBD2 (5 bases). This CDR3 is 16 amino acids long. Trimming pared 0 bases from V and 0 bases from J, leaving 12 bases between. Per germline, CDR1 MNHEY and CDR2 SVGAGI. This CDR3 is CASSYSRTGYSYEQYF. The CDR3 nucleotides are TGTGCCAGCAGTTACTCGAGAACGGGATACTCCTACGAGCAGTACTTC.

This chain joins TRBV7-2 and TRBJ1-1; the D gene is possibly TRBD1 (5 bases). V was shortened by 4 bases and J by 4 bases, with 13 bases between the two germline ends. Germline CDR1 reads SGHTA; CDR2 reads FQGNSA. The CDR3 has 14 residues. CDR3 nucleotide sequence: TGTGCCAGCAGCTCCCCTAGGGGACTCACTGAAGCTTTCTTT. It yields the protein CASSSPRGLTEAFF.

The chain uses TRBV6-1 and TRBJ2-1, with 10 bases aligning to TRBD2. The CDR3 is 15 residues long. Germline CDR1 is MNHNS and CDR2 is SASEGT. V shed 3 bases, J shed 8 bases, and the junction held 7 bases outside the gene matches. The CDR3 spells CASSDRTSGRDEQFF. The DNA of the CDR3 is TGTGCCAGCAGTGACCGGACTAGCGGCAGGGATGAGCAGTTCTTC.

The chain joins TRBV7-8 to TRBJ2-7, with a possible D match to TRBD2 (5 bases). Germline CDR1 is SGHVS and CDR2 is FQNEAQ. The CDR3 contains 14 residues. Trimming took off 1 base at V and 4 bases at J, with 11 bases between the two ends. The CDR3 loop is CASSLGGFRYEQYF. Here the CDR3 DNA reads TGTGCCAGCAGCTTAGGAGGGTTTCGGTACGAGCAGTACTTC.

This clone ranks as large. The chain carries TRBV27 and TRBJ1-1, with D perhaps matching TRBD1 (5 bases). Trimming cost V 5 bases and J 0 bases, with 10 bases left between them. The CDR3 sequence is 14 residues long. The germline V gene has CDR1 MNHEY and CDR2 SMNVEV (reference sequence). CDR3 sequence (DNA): TGTGCCAGCAGTCTAGACAGCATGAACACTGAAGCTTTCTTT. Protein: CASSLDSMNTEAFF.

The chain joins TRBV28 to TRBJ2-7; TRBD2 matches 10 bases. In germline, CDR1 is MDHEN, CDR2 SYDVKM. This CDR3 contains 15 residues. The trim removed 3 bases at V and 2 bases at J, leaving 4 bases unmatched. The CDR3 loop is CASSLGGTSAYEQYF. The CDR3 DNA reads TGTGCCAGCAGTTTGGGGGGGACTAGCGCCTACGAGCAGTACTTC.

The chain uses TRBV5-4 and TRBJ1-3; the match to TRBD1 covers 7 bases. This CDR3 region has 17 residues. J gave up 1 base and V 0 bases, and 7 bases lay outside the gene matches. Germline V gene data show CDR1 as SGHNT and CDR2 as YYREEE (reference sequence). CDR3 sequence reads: CASSLGQGLNSGNTIYF. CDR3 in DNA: TGTGCCAGCAGCTTGGGACAGGGTCTGAATTCTGGAAACACCATATATTTT. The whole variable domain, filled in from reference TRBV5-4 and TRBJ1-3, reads ETGVTQSPTHLIKTRGQQVTLRCSSQSGHNTVSWYQQALGQGPQFIFQYYREEENGRGNFPPRFSGLQFPNYSSELNVNALELDDSALYLCASSLGQGLNSGNTIYFGEGSWLTVV.

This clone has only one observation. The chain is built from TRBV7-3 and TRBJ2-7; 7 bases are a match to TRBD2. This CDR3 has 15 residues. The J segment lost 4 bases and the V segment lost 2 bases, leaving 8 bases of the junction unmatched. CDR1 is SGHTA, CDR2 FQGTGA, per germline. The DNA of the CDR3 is TGTGCCAGCAGCTTACGGGGGGAAGTGGGGTACGAGCAGTACTTC. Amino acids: CASSLRGEVGYEQYF.

CDR3 protein: CAISVGYNSPLHF. The CDR3 DNA is TGTGCCATCAGTGTCGGGTATAATTCACCCCTCCACTTT. The chain is built from TRBV10-3 and TRBJ1-6; the D is unclear. The CDR3 runs 13 residues. Per germline, CDR1 ENHRY and CDR2 SYGVKD. V dropped 4 bases and J dropped 4 bases, with 5 bases sitting between them.

CDR3: CASSDRTSGGHNEQFF. In nucleotides, the CDR3 is TGTGCCAGCAGTGACCGGACTAGCGGGGGCCACAATGAGCAGTTCTTC. The rearrangement joins TRBV6-4 to TRBJ2-1; 13 bases line up with TRBD2. Trimming removed 2 bases from V and 5 bases from J; junction bases left unmatched: 3. Germline V gene data show CDR1 as MRHNA and CDR2 as SNTAGT. The CDR3 spans 16 residues.

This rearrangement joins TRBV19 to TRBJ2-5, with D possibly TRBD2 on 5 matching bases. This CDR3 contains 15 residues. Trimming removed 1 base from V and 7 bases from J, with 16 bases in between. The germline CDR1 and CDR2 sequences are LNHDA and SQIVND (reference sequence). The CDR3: CASSIGAEPRGTQYF. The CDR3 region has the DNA TGTGCCAGTAGTATAGGGGCAGAACCACGGGGGACCCAGTACTTC.

The CDR3 here is CASSVGAGGNQPQHF. Here the CDR3 DNA reads TGTGCCAGTTCCGTTGGTGCCGGGGGCAATCAGCCCCAGCATTTT. The rearrangement links TRBV19 to TRBJ1-5; D not resolved. Per the germline V gene, CDR1 is LNHDA and CDR2 is SQIVND (reference sequence). The CDR3 runs 15 residues. V was cut by 8 bases and J by 2 bases, with 16 bases left in between.

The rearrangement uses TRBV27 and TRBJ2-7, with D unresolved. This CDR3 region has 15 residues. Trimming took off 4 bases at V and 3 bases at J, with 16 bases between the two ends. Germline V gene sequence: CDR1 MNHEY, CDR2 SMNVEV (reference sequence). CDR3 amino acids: CASSSARGGYYEQYF. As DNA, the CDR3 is TGTGCCAGCAGTTCTGCCAGAGGCGGTTACTACGAGCAGTACTTC.

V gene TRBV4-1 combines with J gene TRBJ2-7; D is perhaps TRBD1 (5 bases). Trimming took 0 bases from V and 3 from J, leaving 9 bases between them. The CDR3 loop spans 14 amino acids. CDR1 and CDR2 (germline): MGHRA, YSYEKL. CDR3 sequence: CASSQDRAYYEQYF. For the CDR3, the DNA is TGCGCCAGCAGCCAAGACAGGGCCTACTACGAGCAGTACTTC.

The CDR3 spells CASTEQGYGYTF. The DNA of the CDR3 is TGTGCCAGCACCGAACAGGGCTATGGCTACACCTTC. The rearrangement uses TRBV11-2 and TRBJ1-2; tentatively, D is TRBD1 (6 bases). From germline, CDR1 is SGHAT and CDR2 FQNNGV. V was pared by 7 bases and J by 4 bases, with 10 bases between. The CDR3 extends over 12 amino acids.

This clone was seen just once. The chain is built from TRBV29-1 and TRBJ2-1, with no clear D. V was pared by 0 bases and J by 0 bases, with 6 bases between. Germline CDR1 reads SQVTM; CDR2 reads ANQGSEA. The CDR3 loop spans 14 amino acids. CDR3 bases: TGCAGCGTTGAAGAATACTTCTCCTACAATGAGCAGTTCTTC. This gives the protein CSVEEYFSYNEQFF.

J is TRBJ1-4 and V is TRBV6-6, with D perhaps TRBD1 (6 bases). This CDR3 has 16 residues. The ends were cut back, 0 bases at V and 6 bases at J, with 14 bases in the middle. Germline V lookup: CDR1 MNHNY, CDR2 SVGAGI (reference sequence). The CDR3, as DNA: TGTGCCAGCAGTTACTCGGTAGCAGGGGTTGATGAAAAACTGTTTTTT. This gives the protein CASSYSVAGVDEKLFF.

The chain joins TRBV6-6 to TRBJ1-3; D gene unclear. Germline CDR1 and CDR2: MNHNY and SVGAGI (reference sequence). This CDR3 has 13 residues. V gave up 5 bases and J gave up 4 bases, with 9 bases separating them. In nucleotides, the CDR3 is TGTGCCAGCAGTATAACAGAAGGAAACACCATATATTTT. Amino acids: CASSITEGNTIYF.

The CDR3 is CASTRGQNTEAFF. The CDR3, as DNA: TGCGCCAGCACCCGAGGACAGAACACTGAAGCTTTCTTT. V and J are TRBV10-2 and TRBJ1-1, with D possibly matching TRBD1 (5 bases). This CDR3 is built from 13 residues. The germline gives CDR1 WSHSY, CDR2 SAAADI. The V end lost 7 bases, the J end lost 1 base, and 10 bases lay between the germline ends.

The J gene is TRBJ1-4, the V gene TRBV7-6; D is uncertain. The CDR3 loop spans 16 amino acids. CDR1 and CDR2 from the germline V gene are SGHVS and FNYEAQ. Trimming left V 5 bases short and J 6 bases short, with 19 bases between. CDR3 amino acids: CASSDENGMGDEKLFF. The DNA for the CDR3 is TGTGCCAGCAGCGACGAGAACGGGATGGGCGATGAAAAACTGTTTTTT.

The CDR3 loop reads CASSLRVRNTEAFF. The CDR3 DNA reads as TGTGCCAGCAGCCTCAGGGTTCGCAACACTGAAGCTTTCTTT. This chain links TRBV27 with TRBJ1-1; D might be TRBD1 (5 bases). The germline V and J ends were trimmed by 6 bases and 2 bases, with 13 bases remaining between them. From germline, CDR1 is MNHEY and CDR2 SMNVEV (reference sequence). The CDR3 has 14 amino acids.

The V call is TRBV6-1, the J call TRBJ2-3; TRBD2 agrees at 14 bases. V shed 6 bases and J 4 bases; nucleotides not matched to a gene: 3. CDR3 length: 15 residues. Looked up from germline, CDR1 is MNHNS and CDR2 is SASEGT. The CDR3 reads CASSATSGGADTQYF. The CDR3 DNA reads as TGTGCCAGCAGCGCGACTAGCGGGGGGGCAGATACGCAGTATTTT.

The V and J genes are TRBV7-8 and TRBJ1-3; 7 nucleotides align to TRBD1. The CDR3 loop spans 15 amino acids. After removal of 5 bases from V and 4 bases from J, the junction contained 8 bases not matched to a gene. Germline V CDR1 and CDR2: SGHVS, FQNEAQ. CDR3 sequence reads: CASSPQTGFGNTIYF. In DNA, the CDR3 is TGTGCCAGCAGCCCACAGACAGGGTTCGGAAACACCATATATTTT.

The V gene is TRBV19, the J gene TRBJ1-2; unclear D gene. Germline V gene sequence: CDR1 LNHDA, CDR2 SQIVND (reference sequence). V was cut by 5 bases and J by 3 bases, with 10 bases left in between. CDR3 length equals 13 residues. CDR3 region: CASSRVGDYGYTF. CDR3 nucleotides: TGTGCCAGTAGTCGGGTGGGTGACTATGGCTACACCTTC.

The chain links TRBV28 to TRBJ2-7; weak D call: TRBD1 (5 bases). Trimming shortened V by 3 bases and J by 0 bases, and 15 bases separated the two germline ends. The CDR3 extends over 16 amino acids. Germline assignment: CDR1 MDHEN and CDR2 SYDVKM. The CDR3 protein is CASSLGTGFSSYEQYF. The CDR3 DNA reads TGTGCCAGCAGTTTGGGAACAGGATTCAGCTCCTACGAGCAGTACTTC.

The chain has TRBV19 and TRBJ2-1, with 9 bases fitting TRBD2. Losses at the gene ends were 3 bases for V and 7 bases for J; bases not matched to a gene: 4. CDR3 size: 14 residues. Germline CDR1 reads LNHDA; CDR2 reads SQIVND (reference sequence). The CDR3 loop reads CASSIAGGLNEQFF. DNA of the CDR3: TGTGCCAGTAGTATTGCGGGGGGGTTAAATGAGCAGTTCTTC.

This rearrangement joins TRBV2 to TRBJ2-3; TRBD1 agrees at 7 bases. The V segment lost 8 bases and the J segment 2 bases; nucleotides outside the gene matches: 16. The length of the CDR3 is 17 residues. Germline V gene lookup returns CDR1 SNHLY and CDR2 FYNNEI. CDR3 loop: CASQTGKRVTPTDTQYF. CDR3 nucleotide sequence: TGTGCCAGCCAGACAGGGAAGCGTGTAACCCCCACAGATACGCAGTATTTT.

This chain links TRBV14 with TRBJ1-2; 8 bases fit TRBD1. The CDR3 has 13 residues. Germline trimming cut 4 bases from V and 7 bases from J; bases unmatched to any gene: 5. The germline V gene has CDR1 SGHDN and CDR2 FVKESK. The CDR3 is CASSPQDRAGYTF. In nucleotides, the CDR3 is TGTGCCAGCAGCCCCCAGGACAGGGCTGGCTACACCTTC. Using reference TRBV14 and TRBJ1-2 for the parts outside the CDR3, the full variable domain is EAGVTQFPSHSVIEKGQTVTLRCDPISGHDNLYWYRRVMGKEIKFLLHFVKESKQDESGMPNNRFLAERTGGTYSTLKVQPAELEDSGVYFCASSPQDRAGYTFGSGTRLTVV.